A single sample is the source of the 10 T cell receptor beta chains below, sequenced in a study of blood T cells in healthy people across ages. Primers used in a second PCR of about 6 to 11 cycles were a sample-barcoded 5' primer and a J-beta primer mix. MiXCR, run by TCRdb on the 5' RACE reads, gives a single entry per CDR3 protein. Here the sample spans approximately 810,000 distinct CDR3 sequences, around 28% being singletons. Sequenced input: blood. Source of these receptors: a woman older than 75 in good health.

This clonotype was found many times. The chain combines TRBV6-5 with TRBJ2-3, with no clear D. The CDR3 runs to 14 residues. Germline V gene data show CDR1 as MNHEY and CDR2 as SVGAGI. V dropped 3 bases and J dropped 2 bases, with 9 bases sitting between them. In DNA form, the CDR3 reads TGTGCCAGCAGTTATGGGCGCCCCACAGATACGCAGTATTTT. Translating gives CASSYGRPTDTQYF.

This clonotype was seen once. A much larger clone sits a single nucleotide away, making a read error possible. Here the CDR3 reads CASSSHPWGARGYTF. In nucleotides, the CDR3 is TGTGCCAGCAGCTCGCATCCCTGGGGGGCGCGTGGCTACACCTTC. J is TRBJ1-2 and V is TRBV7-8; TRBD1 might be the D (6 bases). This CDR3 comprises 15 residues. With 4 bases removed from V and 7 bases from J, the gap between germline ends came to 19 bases. Germline assignment: CDR1 SGHVS and CDR2 FQNEAQ.

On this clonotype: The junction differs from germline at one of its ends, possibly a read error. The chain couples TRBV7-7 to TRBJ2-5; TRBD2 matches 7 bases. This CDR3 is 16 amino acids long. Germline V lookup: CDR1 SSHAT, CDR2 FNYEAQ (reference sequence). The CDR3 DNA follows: TGTGCTAGCAGCGCCGGACGAGCGGGACTCCAAGAGACCCAGTACTTC. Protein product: CASSAGRAGLQETQYF.

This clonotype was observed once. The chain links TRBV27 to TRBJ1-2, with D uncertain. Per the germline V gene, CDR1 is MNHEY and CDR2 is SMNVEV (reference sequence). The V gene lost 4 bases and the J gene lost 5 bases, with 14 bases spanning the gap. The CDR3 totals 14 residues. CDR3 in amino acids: CASSYRTGPYGYTF. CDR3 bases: TGTGCCAGCAGTTATCGTACCGGTCCTTATGGCTACACCTTC.

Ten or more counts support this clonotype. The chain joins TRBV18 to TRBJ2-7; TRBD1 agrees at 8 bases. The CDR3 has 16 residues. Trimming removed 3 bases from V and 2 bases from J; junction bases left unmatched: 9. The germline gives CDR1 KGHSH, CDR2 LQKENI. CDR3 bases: TGTGCCAGCTCACCCCCTACAGGGGGAGAGACCTACGAGCAGTACTTC. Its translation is CASSPPTGGETYEQYF.

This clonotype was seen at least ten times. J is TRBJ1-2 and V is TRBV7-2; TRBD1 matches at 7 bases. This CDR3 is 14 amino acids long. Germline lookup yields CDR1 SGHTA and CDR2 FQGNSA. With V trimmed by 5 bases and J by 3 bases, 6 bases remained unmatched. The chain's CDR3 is CASSERDRHYGYTF. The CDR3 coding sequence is TGTGCCAGCAGCGAGCGGGACAGACACTATGGCTACACCTTC.

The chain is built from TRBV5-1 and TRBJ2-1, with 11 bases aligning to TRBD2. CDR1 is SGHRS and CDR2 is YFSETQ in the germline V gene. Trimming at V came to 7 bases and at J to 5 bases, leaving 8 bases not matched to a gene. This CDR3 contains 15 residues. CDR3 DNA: TGCGCCAGCCGTTTAACTAGCGGGGGAAACAATGAGCAGTTCTTC. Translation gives CASRLTSGGNNEQFF.

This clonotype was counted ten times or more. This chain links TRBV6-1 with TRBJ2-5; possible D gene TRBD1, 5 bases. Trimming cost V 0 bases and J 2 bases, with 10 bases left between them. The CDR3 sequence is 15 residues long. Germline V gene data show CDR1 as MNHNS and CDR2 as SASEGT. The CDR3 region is CASSEALGVQETQYF. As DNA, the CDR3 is TGTGCCAGCAGTGAAGCGCTAGGGGTACAAGAGACCCAGTACTTC.

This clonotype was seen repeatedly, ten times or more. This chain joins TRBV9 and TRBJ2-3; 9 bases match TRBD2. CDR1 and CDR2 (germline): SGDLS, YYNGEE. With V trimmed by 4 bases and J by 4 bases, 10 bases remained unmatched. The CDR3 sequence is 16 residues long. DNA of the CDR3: TGTGCCAGCAGCACCGCCGGCGGGGGGGCTCCAGATACGCAGTATTTT. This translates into CASSTAGGGAPDTQYF. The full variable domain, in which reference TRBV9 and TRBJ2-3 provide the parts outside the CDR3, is DSGVTQTPKHLITATGQRVTLRCSPRSGDLSVYWYQQSLDQGLQFLIQYYNGEERAKGNILERFSAQQFPDLHSELNLSSLELGDSALYFCASSTAGGGAPDTQYFGPGTRLTVL.

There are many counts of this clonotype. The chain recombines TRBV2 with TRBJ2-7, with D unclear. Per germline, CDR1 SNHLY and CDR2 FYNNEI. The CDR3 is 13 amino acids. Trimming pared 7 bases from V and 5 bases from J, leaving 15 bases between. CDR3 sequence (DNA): TGTGCCAGCACCAAGACCCGTTTTGACGAGCAGTACTTC. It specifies CASTKTRFDEQYF.